These 13 T cell receptor beta chains originate from one sample sequenced in a study of blood T cell repertoires in COVID-19. Assay used: immunoSEQ multiplex PCR; TCRdb lists only in-frame clones, some missing. The profile shows around 200,000 clones, 65% to 85% of them singletons. Sequenced material: PBMCs or T cells enriched from blood (not recorded which). These receptors all come from a woman aged 25 to 39 who had recovered from COVID-19.

The chain joins TRBV6-5 to TRBJ1-1; a weak D match, TRBD1 (6 bases). V was shortened by 6 bases and J by 2 bases, with 13 bases between the two germline ends. Germline V gene sequence: CDR1 MNHEY, CDR2 SVGAGI. The CDR3 extends over 14 amino acids. The DNA of the CDR3 is TGTGCCAGCAGGGTACAGGGTATTAACACTGAAGCTTTCTTT. Protein sequence: CASRVQGINTEAFF.

This chain uses TRBV7-6 with TRBJ1-1, with D uncertain. V was cut by 7 bases and J by 1 base, with 10 bases left in between. The CDR3 spans 13 residues. Germline CDR1 is SGHVS and CDR2 is FNYEAQ. Written as DNA, the CDR3 is TGTGCCAGCACCCCCCGGGAGAACACTGAAGCTTTCTTT. It encodes CASTPRENTEAFF.

J is TRBJ2-7 and V is TRBV2; a weak D match, TRBD2 (6 bases). V lost 5 bases to trimming and J lost 7 bases, with 15 bases between them. Germline V CDR1 and CDR2: SNHLY, FYNNEI. The CDR3 runs to 13 residues. In DNA, the CDR3 is TGTGCCAGCAGTCAGGACGGTGGGGGGGAGCAGTACTTC. It codes for CASSQDGGGEQYF.

This chain connects TRBV28 to TRBJ1-4; D perhaps matches TRBD1 (5 bases). This CDR3 is 15 amino acids long. The germline CDR1 and CDR2 sequences are MDHEN and SYDVKM. V was clipped by 1 base and J by 7 bases, with 13 bases between them. The CDR3 is CASSLFTAGSEKLFF. The CDR3 DNA reads as TGTGCCAGCAGTTTATTCACGGCAGGGTCTGAAAAACTGTTTTTT. The full variable domain, with the rest looked up from reference TRBV28 and TRBJ1-4, is DVKVTQSSRYLVKRTGEKVFLECVQDMDHENMFWYRQDPGLGLRLIYFSYDVKMKEKGDIPEGYSVSREKKERFSLILESASTNQTSMYLCASSLFTAGSEKLFFGSGTQLSVL.

The chain recombines TRBV3-1 (or the pseudogene TRBV3-2) with TRBJ1-1, with D maybe TRBD1 (5 bases). The CDR3 has 13 amino acids. Trimming took off 6 bases at V and 4 bases at J, with 12 bases between the two ends. CDR1 is LGHDT and CDR2 is YNNKEL in the germline V gene (reference sequence). The CDR3 nucleotides read TGTGCCAGCAGTCGGGGGTTCGGCACTGAAGCTTTCTTT. Translated, it gives CASSRGFGTEAFF.

This clone was observed once. V gene TRBV6-1 combines with J gene TRBJ2-7, with D perhaps matching TRBD2 (6 bases). V was trimmed by 3 bases and J by 3 bases, leaving 15 bases between them. CDR3 length: 15 amino acids. Germline CDR1 and CDR2: MNHNS and SASEGT. DNA for the CDR3: TGTGCCAGCAGTGACCCGGGACTCTCAGACTACGAGCAGTACGTC. As protein: CASSDPGLSDYEQYV.

The V gene is TRBV2, the J gene TRBJ2-1; possibly TRBD2 for D (5 bases). V dropped 10 bases and J dropped 2 bases, with 12 bases sitting between them. The germline CDR1 and CDR2 sequences are SNHLY and FYNNEI. The CDR3 consists of 13 residues. CDR3 loop: CATADGTYNEQFF. CDR3 bases: TGTGCCACTGCGGACGGGACCTACAATGAGCAGTTCTTC.

The chain uses TRBV27 and TRBJ2-7; unclear D gene. The germline V gene encodes CDR1 MNHEY and CDR2 SMNVEV (reference sequence). V lost 3 bases and J 7 bases, leaving 16 bases between the germline ends. The CDR3 spans 14 residues. Written as DNA, the CDR3 is TGTGCCAGCAGTTTTCGGCTTTTCTCCGGGGAGCAGTACTTC. Its translation: CASSFRLFSGEQYF.

The chain carries TRBV12-3 or TRBV12-4 and TRBJ2-1, with 12 nucleotides matching TRBD2. With 6 bases clipped from V and 15 bases from J, the junction kept 9 bases outside the gene matches. The CDR3 length is 13 residues. The CDR3 region is CASRATSGSGPFF. The DNA of the CDR3 is TGTGCCAGCAGGGCGACTAGCGGGAGTGGTCCGTTCTTC.

The chain couples TRBV3-1 (or the pseudogene TRBV3-2) to TRBJ1-2; D remains unclear. Germline CDR1 is LGHDT and CDR2 is YNNKEL (reference sequence). The CDR3 totals 14 residues. Trimming took 4 bases from V and 4 from J, leaving 13 bases between them. CDR3 DNA sequence: TGTGCCAGCAGCCTAGCGGAGGCCTTCTATGGCTACACCTTC. This sequence encodes CASSLAEAFYGYTF.

This sequence joins TRBV19 and TRBJ2-3, with 8 bases matching TRBD2. The CDR3 sequence is 15 residues long. Germline CDR1 and CDR2: LNHDA and SQIVND (reference sequence). Trimming took 8 bases from V and 4 from J; bases not matched to a gene: 11. In DNA, the CDR3 is TGTGCCAGTCGCCCACCGGGACTAGAATCAGATACGCAGTATTTT. It yields the protein CASRPPGLESDTQYF.

This chain joins TRBV30 and TRBJ2-5; D uncertain. V was pared by 5 bases and J by 1 base, with 11 bases between. Germline values: CDR1 GTSNPN, CDR2 SVGIG (reference sequence). The CDR3 has 13 amino acids. CDR3 DNA sequence: TGTGCCTGGTCCAGGCAATCCCAAGAGACCCAGTACTTC. It encodes CAWSRQSQETQYF. The entire variable domain, with the rest obtained from reference TRBV30 and TRBJ2-5, is as follows: SQTIHQWPATLVQPVGSPLSLECTVEGTSNPNLYWYRQAAGRGLQLLFYSVGIGQISSEVPQNLSASRPQDRQFILSSKKLLLSDSGFYLCAWSRQSQETQYFGPGTRLLVL.

This chain joins TRBV27 and TRBJ2-3; TRBD2 aligns across 7 bases. The CDR3 sequence is 15 residues long. Germline loops: CDR1 MNHEY, CDR2 SMNVEV (reference sequence). V lost 3 bases to trimming and J lost 1 base; unmatched junction nucleotides: 4. The CDR3 nucleotides are TGTGCCAGCAGTTTCCTGGGGGGGGGCACAGATACGCAGTATTTT. Amino acids: CASSFLGGGTDTQYF.